This TCR beta chain was captured by sequencing in a study of blood T cell repertoires in COVID-19. Across the whole study: The analysed material was cDNA or gDNA that came from T cells, B-cell-depleted T cells, or PBMCs.

As originally analysed: Amplified reference gene primers provided the basis for estimating nucleated cell counts. The table came from immunoSEQ multiplex PCR; TCRdb's copy has only in-frame clones and leaves some out. D and trimming were read from the DNA, whereas the V and J calls and clone size are those reported in that table. The sample has roughly 250,000 clones; about 87% are singletons. V was pared by 4 bases and J by 1 base, with 1 base of the junction left unmatched. The V gene's germline CDR1 is MGHRA and CDR2 YSYEKL. The CDR3 is made up of 14 amino acids. The origin of this receptor is a man aged 55-75 years who had recovered from COVID-19. The V and J genes are TRBV4-1 and TRBJ2-5; TRBD1 matches 9 bases. Material: peripheral blood. Written as DNA, the CDR3 is TGCGCCAGCAGCCCGACAGGGGGCCAAGAGACCCAGTACTTC. Translated, it gives CASSPTGGQETQYF.